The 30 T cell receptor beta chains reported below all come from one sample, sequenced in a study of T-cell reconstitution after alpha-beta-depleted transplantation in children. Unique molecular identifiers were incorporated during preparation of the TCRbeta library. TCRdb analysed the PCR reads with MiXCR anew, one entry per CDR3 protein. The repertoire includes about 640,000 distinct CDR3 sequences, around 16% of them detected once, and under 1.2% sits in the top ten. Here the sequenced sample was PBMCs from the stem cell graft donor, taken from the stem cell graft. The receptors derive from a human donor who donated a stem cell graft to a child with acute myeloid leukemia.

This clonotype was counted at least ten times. The chain's CDR3 is CSATSRPGIRDSFQETQYF. As DNA, the CDR3 is TGCAGTGCTACTTCTCGGCCCGGTATTCGGGACAGTTTTCAAGAGACCCAGTACTTC. The rearrangement uses TRBV20-1 and TRBJ2-5, with TRBD1 matching 7 bases. In germline, CDR1 is DFQATT, CDR2 SNEGSKA (reference sequence). The CDR3 sequence is 19 residues long. Germline trimming cut 4 bases from V and 2 bases from J; bases unmatched to any gene: 22.

CDR3 in amino acids: CASSLFRGDQPQHF. For the CDR3, the DNA is TGTGCCAGCAGCTTGTTTCGAGGGGACCAGCCCCAGCATTTT. The chain links TRBV7-2 to TRBJ1-5, with TRBD1 as a possible D gene (5 bases). Germline lookup yields CDR1 SGHTA and CDR2 FQGNSA. V lost 3 bases to trimming and J lost 7 bases, with 13 bases between them. This CDR3 contains 14 residues.

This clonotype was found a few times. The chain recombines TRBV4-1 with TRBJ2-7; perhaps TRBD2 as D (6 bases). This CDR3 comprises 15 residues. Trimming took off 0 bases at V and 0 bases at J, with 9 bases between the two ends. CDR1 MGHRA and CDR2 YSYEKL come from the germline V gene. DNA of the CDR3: TGCGCCAGCAGCCAAGATTACGGGAGCTCCTACGAGCAGTACGTC. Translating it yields CASSQDYGSSYEQYV.

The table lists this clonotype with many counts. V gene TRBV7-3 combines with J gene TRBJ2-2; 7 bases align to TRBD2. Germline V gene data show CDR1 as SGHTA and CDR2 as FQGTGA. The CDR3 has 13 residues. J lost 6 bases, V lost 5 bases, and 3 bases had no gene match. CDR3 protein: CASSMTSPGELFF. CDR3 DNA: TGTGCCAGCAGCATGACTAGCCCCGGGGAGCTGTTTTTT.

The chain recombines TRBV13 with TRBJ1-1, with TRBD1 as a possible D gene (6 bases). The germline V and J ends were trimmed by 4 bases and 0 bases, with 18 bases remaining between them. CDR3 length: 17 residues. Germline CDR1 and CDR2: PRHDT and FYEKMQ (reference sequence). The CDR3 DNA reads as TGTGCCAGCAGCTGGGGGCGGGGCGCAGGGATGAACACTGAAGCTTTCTTT. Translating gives CASSWGRGAGMNTEAFF.

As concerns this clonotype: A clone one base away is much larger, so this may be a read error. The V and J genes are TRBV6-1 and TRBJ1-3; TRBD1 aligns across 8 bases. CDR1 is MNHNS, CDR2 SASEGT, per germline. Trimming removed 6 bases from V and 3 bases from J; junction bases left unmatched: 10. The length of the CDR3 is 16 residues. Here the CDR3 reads CASSRMDRASGNTIYF. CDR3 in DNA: TGTGCCAGCAGCAGGATGGACAGGGCGAGTGGAAACACCATATATTTT.

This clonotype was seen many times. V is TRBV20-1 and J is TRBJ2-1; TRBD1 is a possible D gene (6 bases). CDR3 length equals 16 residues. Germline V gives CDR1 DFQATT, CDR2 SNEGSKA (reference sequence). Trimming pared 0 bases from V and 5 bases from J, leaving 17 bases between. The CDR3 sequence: CSARDPRQGFDNEQFF. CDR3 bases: TGCAGTGCTAGAGATCCCCGGCAGGGGTTCGACAATGAGCAGTTCTTC.

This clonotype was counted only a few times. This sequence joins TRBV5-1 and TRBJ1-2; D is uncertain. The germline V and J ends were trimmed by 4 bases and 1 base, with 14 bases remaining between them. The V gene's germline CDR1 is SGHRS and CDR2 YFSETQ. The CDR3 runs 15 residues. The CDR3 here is CASSARPDVNYGYTF. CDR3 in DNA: TGCGCCAGCAGCGCACGACCGGACGTTAACTATGGCTACACCTTC. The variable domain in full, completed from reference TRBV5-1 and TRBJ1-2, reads KAGVTQTPRYLIKTRGQQVTLSCSPISGHRSVSWYQQTPGQGLQFLFEYFSETQRNKGNFPGRFSGRQFSNSRSEMNVSTLELGDSALYLCASSARPDVNYGYTFGSGTRLTVV.

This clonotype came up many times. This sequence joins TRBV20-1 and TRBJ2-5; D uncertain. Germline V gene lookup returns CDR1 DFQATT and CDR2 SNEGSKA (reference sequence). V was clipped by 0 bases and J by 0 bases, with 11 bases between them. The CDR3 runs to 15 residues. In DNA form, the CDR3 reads TGCAGTGCTAGAGATGGAACGCAGTACCAAGAGACCCAGTACTTC. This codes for CSARDGTQYQETQYF.

The CDR3 loop is CASSPRNEGAAEAFF. CDR3 nucleotide sequence: TGTGCCAGCTCACCACGGAACGAGGGGGCGGCTGAAGCTTTCTTT. The chain employs TRBV18 and TRBJ1-1; 7 positions agree with TRBD1. CDR3 length: 15 amino acids. Germline V CDR1 and CDR2: KGHSH, LQKENI. Trimming took 1 base from V and 6 from J; bases not matched to a gene: 8.

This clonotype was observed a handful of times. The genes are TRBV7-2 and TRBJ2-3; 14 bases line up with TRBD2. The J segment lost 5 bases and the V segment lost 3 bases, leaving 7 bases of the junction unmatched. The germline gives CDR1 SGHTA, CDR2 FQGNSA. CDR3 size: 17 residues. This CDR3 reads CASSLAPGLAGVDTQYF. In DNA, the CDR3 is TGTGCCAGCAGCTTGGCGCCGGGACTAGCGGGGGTAGATACGCAGTATTTT.

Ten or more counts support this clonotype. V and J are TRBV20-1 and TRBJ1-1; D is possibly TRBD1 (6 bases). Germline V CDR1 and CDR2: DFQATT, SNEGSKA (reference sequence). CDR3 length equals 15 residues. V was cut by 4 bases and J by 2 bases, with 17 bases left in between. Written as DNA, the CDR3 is TGCAGTGCTATTCCTCTGGGACATGAAAACACTGAAGCTTTCTTT. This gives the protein CSAIPLGHENTEAFF.

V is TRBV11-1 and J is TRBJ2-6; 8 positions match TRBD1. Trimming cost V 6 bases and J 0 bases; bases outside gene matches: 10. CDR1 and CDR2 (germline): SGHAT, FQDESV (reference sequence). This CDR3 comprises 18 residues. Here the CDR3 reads CASRLTGQASSGANVLTF. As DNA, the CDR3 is TGTGCCAGCAGACTGACGGGACAGGCGAGCTCTGGGGCCAACGTCCTGACTTTC.

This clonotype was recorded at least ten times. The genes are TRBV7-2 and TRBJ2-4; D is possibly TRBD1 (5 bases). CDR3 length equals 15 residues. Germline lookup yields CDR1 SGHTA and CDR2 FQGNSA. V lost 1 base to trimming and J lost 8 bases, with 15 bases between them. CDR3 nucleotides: TGTGCCAGCAGCTTAGACAGGTTCACTACGTACATTCAGTACTTC. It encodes CASSLDRFTTYIQYF.

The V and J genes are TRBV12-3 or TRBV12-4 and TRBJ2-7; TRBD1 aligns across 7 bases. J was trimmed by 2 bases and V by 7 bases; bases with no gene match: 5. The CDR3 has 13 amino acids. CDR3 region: CASTGDSPYEQYF. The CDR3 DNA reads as TGTGCCAGCACCGGGGACAGTCCCTACGAGCAGTACTTC.

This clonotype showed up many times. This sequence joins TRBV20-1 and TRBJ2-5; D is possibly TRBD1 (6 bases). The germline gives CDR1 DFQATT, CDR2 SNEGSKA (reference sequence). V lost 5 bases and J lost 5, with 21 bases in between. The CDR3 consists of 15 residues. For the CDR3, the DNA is TGCAGTGCTGCCCCAGTGACAGGCCTAACGGAGACCCAGTACTTC. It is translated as CSAAPVTGLTETQYF.

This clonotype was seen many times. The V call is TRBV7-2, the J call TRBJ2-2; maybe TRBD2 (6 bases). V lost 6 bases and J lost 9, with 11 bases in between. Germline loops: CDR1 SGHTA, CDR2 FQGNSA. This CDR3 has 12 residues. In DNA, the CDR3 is TGTGCCAGCAGTAGTAGCGGTAGGGAGCTGTTTTTT. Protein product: CASSSSGRELFF.

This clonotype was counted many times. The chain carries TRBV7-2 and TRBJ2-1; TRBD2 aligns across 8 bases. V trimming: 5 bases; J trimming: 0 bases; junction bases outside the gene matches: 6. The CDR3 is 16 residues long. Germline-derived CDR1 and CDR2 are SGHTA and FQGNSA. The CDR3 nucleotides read TGTGCCAGCAGCGACCTAGGGACTAGCTCCTACAATGAGCAGTTCTTC. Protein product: CASSDLGTSSYNEQFF.

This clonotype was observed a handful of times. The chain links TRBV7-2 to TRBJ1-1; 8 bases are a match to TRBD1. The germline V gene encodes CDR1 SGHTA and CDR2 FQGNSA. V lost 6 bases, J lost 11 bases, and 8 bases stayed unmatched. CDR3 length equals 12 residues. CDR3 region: CASSSRTGNAFF. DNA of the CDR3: TGTGCCAGCAGTTCGCGGACAGGGAATGCTTTCTTT.

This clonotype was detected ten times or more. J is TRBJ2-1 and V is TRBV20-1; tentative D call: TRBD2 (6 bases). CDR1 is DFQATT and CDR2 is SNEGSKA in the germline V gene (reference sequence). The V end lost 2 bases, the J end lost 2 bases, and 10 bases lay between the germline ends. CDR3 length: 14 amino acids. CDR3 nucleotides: TGCAGTGCTAGAATCGGGGGTCCCTACAATGAGCAGTTCTTC. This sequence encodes CSARIGGPYNEQFF.

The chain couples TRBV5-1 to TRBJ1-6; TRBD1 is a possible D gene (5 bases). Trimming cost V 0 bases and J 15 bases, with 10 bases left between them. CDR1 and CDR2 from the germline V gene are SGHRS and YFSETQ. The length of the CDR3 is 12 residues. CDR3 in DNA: TGCGCCAGCAGCTTGGCGGGGGATGGCCTCCACTTT. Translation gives CASSLAGDGLHF. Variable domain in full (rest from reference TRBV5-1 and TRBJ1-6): KAGVTQTPRYLIKTRGQQVTLSCSPISGHRSVSWYQQTPGQGLQFLFEYFSETQRNKGNFPGRFSGRQFSNSRSEMNVSTLELGDSALYLCASSLAGDGLHFGNGTRLTVT.

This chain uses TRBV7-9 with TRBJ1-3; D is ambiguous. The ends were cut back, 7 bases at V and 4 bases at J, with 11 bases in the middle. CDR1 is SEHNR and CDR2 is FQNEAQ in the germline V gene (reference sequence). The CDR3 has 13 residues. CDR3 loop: CASILIYGNTIYF. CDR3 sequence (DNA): TGTGCCAGCATCTTGATATACGGAAACACCATATATTTT.

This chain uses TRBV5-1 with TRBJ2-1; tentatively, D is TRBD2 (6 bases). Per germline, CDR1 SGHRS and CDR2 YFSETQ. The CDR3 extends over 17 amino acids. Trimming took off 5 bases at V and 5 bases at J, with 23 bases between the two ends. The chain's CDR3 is CASRGGGASPVNNEQFF. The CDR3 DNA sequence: TGCGCCAGCAGGGGAGGTGGAGCAAGCCCCGTCAACAATGAGCAGTTCTTC.

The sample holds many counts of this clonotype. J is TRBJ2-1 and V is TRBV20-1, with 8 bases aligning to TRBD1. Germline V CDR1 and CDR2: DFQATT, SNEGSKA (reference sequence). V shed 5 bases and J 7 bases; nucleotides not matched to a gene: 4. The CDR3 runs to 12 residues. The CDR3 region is CSASDRVNEQFF. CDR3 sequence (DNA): TGCAGTGCTTCGGACAGGGTTAATGAGCAGTTCTTC.

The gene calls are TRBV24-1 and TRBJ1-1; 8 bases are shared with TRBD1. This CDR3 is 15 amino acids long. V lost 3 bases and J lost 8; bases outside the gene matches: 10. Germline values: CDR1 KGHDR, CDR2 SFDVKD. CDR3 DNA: TGTGCCACCAGTGATACCGGGACAGGCCGGCCCGAAGCTTTCTTT. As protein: CATSDTGTGRPEAFF.

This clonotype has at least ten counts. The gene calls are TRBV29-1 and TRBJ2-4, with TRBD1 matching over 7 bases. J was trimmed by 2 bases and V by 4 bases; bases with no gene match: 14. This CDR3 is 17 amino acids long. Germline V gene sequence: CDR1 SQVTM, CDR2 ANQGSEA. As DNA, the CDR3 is TGCAGCGTTGTCATTGGAAGGACAGGCCGGACCAAAAACATTCAGTACTTC. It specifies CSVVIGRTGRTKNIQYF.

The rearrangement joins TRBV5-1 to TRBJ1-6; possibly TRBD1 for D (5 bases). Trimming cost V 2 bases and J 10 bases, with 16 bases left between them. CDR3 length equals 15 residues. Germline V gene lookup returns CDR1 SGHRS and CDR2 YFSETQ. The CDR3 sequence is CASSLAQGEGSPLHF. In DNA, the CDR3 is TGCGCCAGCAGCTTAGCCCAGGGCGAAGGGTCACCCCTCCACTTT.

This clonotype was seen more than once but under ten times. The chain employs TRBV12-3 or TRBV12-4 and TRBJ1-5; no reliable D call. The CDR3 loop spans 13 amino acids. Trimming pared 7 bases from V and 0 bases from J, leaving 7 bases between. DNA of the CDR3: TGTGCCAGCACCTCACATAGCAATCAGCCCCAGCATTTT. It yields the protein CASTSHSNQPQHF.

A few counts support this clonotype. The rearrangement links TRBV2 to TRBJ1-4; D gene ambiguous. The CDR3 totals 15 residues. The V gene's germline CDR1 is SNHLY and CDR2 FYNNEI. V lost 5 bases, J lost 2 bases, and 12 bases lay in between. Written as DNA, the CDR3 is TGTGCCAGCAGTCGCGAGTGGGGTACTAATGAAAAACTGTTTTTT. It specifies CASSREWGTNEKLFF.

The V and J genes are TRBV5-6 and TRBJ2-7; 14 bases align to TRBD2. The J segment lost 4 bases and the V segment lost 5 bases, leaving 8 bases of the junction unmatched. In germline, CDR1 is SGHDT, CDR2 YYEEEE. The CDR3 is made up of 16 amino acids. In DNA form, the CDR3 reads TGTGCCAGCAGTTATACAGGGACTAGCGGGGGATACGAGCAGTACTTC. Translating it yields CASSYTGTSGGYEQYF. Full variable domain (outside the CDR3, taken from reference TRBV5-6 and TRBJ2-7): DAGVTQSPTHLIKTRGQQVTLRCSPKSGHDTVSWYQQALGQGPQFIFQYYEEEERQRGNFPDRFSGHQFPNYSSELNVNALLLGDSALYLCASSYTGTSGGYEQYFGPGTRLTVT.